Each of the 4 T cell receptor beta chains below was sequenced from the same sample in a study of cytomegalovirus exposure and HLA in healthy donors (dated by TCRdb to about 2017). The library was generated by the immunoSEQ multiplex PCR assay. For the multiplex PCR, a mixture combining 60 forward primers for TCR Vbeta segments and 13 reverse primers for TCR Jbeta segments was used. TCRdb mirrors the immuneACCESS table, restricted to in-frame sequences. Some clones are absent from its copies; in checked studies, under half trace to an unresolved V gene, and the reason for the others is unknown. This sample is represented by some 200,000 clones; 8.5% to 10% of them were singletons. Of the sample, over 1% falls within the top ten clones. Sequenced material: PBMCs. These receptors were collected from a woman aged 25 to 39 in good health and CMV-seropositive.

This clone was seen more than once but under ten times. This rearrangement joins TRBV18 to TRBJ1-1; 8 bases line up with TRBD1. V was clipped by 4 bases and J by 5 bases; unmatched bases: 6. Germline V gene data show CDR1 as KGHSH and CDR2 as LQKENI. The CDR3 is made up of 14 amino acids. The CDR3 loop reads CASSQGQGGTEAFF. CDR3 coding DNA: TGTGCCAGCTCACAAGGACAGGGAGGAACTGAAGCTTTCTTT.

This clone has only a few counts. The rearrangement links TRBV20-1 to TRBJ2-1, with D perhaps matching TRBD1 (6 bases). The germline CDR1 and CDR2 sequences are DFQATT and SNEGSKA (reference sequence). The CDR3 is 10 amino acids. V was shortened by 8 bases and J by 7 bases, with 9 bases between the two germline ends. The CDR3: CSSRGNEQFF. CDR3 nucleotides: TGCAGTTCGAGGGGGAATGAGCAGTTCTTC.

This clone occurred a few times. The chain carries TRBV11-2 and TRBJ1-2, with D uncertain. CDR1 and CDR2 from the germline V gene are SGHAT and FQNNGV. Deletions cut 3 bases from V and 7 bases from J, with 9 bases between. The CDR3 is 12 residues long. In DNA form, the CDR3 reads TGTGCCAGCAGCTTGTATGAGGTTGGCTACACCTTC. This encodes CASSLYEVGYTF.

Of note for this clone: One end of the junction does not line up with germline, which may come from a read error. Distinct nucleotide sequences in the sample also encode this CDR3. The J gene is TRBJ1-1, the V gene TRBV5-6; 7 nucleotides line up with TRBD1. The germline V gene has CDR1 SGHDT and CDR2 YYEEEE. This CDR3 is 13 amino acids long. The CDR3 loop is CASSSGTDTEAFF. The DNA for the CDR3 is TGTGCCAGCAGCTCCGGGACAGACACTGAGGCTTTCTTT.